These 30 T cell receptor beta chains share one sample of origin, sequenced in a study of blood T cell repertoires in COVID-19. Profiled with immunoSEQ multiplex PCR; TCRdb holds only in-frame clones, not every one. The repertoire holds tens of thousands of clones, with roughly 92% as singletons. Material for sequencing was peripheral blood. Receptors originate from a man over 45 with active COVID-19.

The J gene is TRBJ1-6, the V gene TRBV7-2; D gene unclear. This CDR3 contains 14 residues. Per the germline V gene, CDR1 is SGHTA and CDR2 is FQGNSA. The V end was cut by 3 bases, the J end by 5 bases, with 8 bases between. The CDR3 sequence: CASSLGRNNSPLHF. The CDR3 DNA reads TGTGCCAGCAGCTTGGGCAGAAATAATTCACCCCTCCACTTT.

This chain joins TRBV7-2 and TRBJ2-2; weak D call: TRBD1 (5 bases). V lost 5 bases, J lost 7 bases, and 14 bases lay in between. CDR1 and CDR2 (germline): SGHTA, FQGNSA. The CDR3 consists of 14 residues. CDR3 loop: CASSGAGISGELFF. DNA for the CDR3: TGTGCCAGCAGCGGCGCAGGGATCAGCGGGGAGCTGTTTTTT.

The CDR3 bases are TGTGCCAGCAGCCTCCAGGCCACAGATACGCAGTATTTT. It is translated as CASSLQATDTQYF. The gene calls are TRBV6-4 and TRBJ2-3; D is unclear. Between the trimmed V and J ends, which lost 6 bases and 2 bases, there was a span of 9 bases. Germline lookup yields CDR1 MRHNA and CDR2 SNTAGT. The CDR3 is made up of 13 amino acids.

V usage is TRBV30 and J usage is TRBJ2-2; the D gene is possibly TRBD2 (7 bases). CDR1 is GTSNPN and CDR2 is SVGIG in the germline V gene (reference sequence). CDR3 length: 15 amino acids. The germline V and J ends were trimmed by 5 bases and 1 base, with 14 bases remaining between them. This CDR3 reads CAWEPGGKNTGELFF. The CDR3 DNA sequence: TGTGCCTGGGAGCCGGGGGGCAAGAACACCGGGGAGCTGTTTTTT.

This clone came up once. The chain links TRBV7-9 to TRBJ2-1, with 16 nucleotides matching TRBD2. The germline V gene encodes CDR1 SEHNR and CDR2 FQNEAQ (reference sequence). This CDR3 region has 16 residues. The trim removed 4 bases at V and 7 bases at J, leaving 4 bases unmatched. The CDR3 reads CASSSGLAGGRNEQFF. CDR3 nucleotide sequence: TGTGCCAGCAGCTCGGGACTAGCGGGGGGGCGTAATGAGCAGTTCTTC.

The genes are TRBV19 and TRBJ1-1; D is unclear. The CDR3 runs 14 residues. Germline CDR1 LNHDA, CDR2 SQIVND (reference sequence). The ends were cut back, 4 bases at V and 0 bases at J, with 9 bases in the middle. DNA of the CDR3: TGTGCCAGTAGTACACAGAGGGTGAACACTGAAGCTTTCTTT. Amino acid sequence: CASSTQRVNTEAFF.

This chain's CDR3 is CASSPGLWEQYF. As DNA, the CDR3 is TGTGCCAGCAGCCCCGGACTTTGGGAGCAGTACTTC. The chain carries TRBV7-2 and TRBJ2-7, with D possibly being TRBD2 (5 bases). Looked up from germline, CDR1 is SGHTA and CDR2 is FQGNSA. The V end lost 5 bases, the J end lost 7 bases, and 12 bases lay between the germline ends. CDR3 size: 12 residues.

This clone turned up a few times. The chain recombines TRBV2 with TRBJ1-5; no reliable D call. Between the trimmed V and J ends, which lost 3 bases and 16 bases, there was a span of 13 bases. This CDR3 is built from 11 residues. Germline CDR1 SNHLY, CDR2 FYNNEI. In DNA, the CDR3 is TGTGCCAGCAGTGAGAGGGAGCACCCCCATTTT. Protein: CASSEREHPHF.

This chain links TRBV5-1 with TRBJ2-1, with D possibly matching TRBD2 (6 bases). Germline CDR1 reads SGHRS; CDR2 reads YFSETQ. The length of the CDR3 is 16 residues. The germline V and J ends were trimmed by 0 bases and 1 base, with 11 bases remaining between them. CDR3 protein: CASSLGGSGSYNEQFF. The CDR3, as DNA: TGCGCCAGCAGCTTGGGGGGTAGCGGATCCTACAATGAGCAGTTCTTC.

The chain is built from TRBV6-5 and TRBJ1-2, with 10 bases matching TRBD1. Germline-derived CDR1 and CDR2 are MNHEY and SVGAGI. V was pared by 4 bases and J by 8 bases, with 7 bases of the junction left unmatched. This CDR3 spans 14 amino acids. Here the CDR3 reads CASSFGQGVDGYTF. In nucleotides, the CDR3 is TGTGCCAGCAGTTTTGGACAGGGGGTAGACGGCTACACCTTC.

This clone was counted once. V usage is TRBV9 and J usage is TRBJ2-7; D might be TRBD2 (6 bases). The CDR3 loop spans 13 amino acids. Looked up from germline, CDR1 is SGDLS and CDR2 is YYNGEE. V was pared by 4 bases and J by 8 bases, with 16 bases between. The CDR3 DNA is TGTGCCAGCAGCCTCGGGGGATTGGGAAAGCAGTACTTC. Translating it yields CASSLGGLGKQYF.

This chain connects TRBV5-8 to TRBJ1-1; weak D call: TRBD1 (6 bases). This CDR3 has 14 amino acids. Deletions cut 2 bases from V and 5 bases from J, with 13 bases between. Germline V gene sequence: CDR1 SGHTS, CDR2 YDEGEE. The CDR3 sequence is CASSLGGFRTEAFF. As DNA, the CDR3 is TGTGCCAGCAGCTTAGGGGGTTTTCGGACTGAAGCTTTCTTT. The full variable domain, in which reference TRBV5-8 and TRBJ1-1 provide the parts outside the CDR3, is EAGVTQSPTHLIKTRGQQATLRCSPISGHTSVYWYQQALGLGLQFLLWYDEGEERNRGNFPPRFSGRQFPNYSSELNVNALELEDSALYLCASSLGGFRTEAFFGQGTRLTVV.

The V gene is TRBV2, the J gene TRBJ1-2; 7 bases map to TRBD1. The V gene's germline CDR1 is SNHLY and CDR2 FYNNEI. The CDR3 runs 13 residues. Trimming removed 5 bases from V and 6 bases from J; junction bases left unmatched: 6. CDR3 amino acids: CASSRQGGDGYTF. The DNA for the CDR3 is TGTGCCAGCAGTAGACAGGGTGGTGATGGCTACACCTTC.

The genes are TRBV5-1 and TRBJ2-3, with 10 bases that match TRBD2. V lost 0 bases to trimming and J lost 4 bases; unmatched junction nucleotides: 5. The CDR3 spans 16 residues. Germline CDR1 reads SGHRS; CDR2 reads YFSETQ. The CDR3: CASSLAPSGRADTQYF. The CDR3 coding sequence is TGCGCCAGCAGCTTGGCCCCTAGCGGGAGAGCAGATACGCAGTATTTT. Based on the CDR3 plus reference TRBV5-1 and TRBJ2-3, the full variable domain is KAGVTQTPRYLIKTRGQQVTLSCSPISGHRSVSWYQQTPGQGLQFLFEYFSETQRNKGNFPGRFSGRQFSNSRSEMNVSTLELGDSALYLCASSLAPSGRADTQYFGPGTRLTVL.

The chain combines TRBV7-2 with TRBJ1-4; TRBD1 is a possible D gene (6 bases). CDR1 is SGHTA and CDR2 is FQGNSA in the germline V gene. V was clipped by 5 bases and J by 1 base, with 11 bases between them. This CDR3 is built from 15 residues. The CDR3 nucleotides are TGTGCCAGCAGCCGGACAGTCGTAACTAATGAAAAACTGTTTTTT. Protein sequence: CASSRTVVTNEKLFF.

The genes are TRBV6-5 and TRBJ1-4; TRBD1 might be the D (6 bases). Germline CDR1 and CDR2: MNHEY and SVGAGI. The CDR3 consists of 14 residues. V was shortened by 7 bases and J by 0 bases, with 9 bases between the two germline ends. The CDR3 nucleotides are TGTGCCAGCAACCGACAGGCAACTAATGAAAAACTGTTTTTT. It specifies CASNRQATNEKLFF.

This clone was seen a few times. The rearrangement links TRBV2 to TRBJ2-1; a weak D match, TRBD2 (6 bases). This CDR3 region has 15 residues. Trimming stripped 3 bases from V and 6 bases from J, with 15 bases between. Germline CDR1 and CDR2: SNHLY and FYNNEI. The CDR3 reads CASSDAGSVFNEQFF. The CDR3, as DNA: TGTGCCAGCAGTGATGCGGGATCGGTGTTCAATGAGCAGTTCTTC.

This clone was counted a few times. The chain uses TRBV2 and TRBJ1-1, with 11 nucleotides matching TRBD1. V lost 4 bases and J lost 4; bases outside the gene matches: 2. Germline V lookup: CDR1 SNHLY, CDR2 FYNNEI. The CDR3 spans 14 residues. Here the CDR3 reads CASSGTGGTTEAFF. The CDR3 nucleotides read TGTGCCAGCAGTGGGACAGGGGGCACCACTGAAGCTTTCTTT.

CDR3 sequence reads: CASSSGQPGNSPLHF. CDR3 sequence (DNA): TGTGCCAGCAGCTCGGGACAGCCCGGGAATTCACCCCTCCACTTT. The chain joins TRBV9 to TRBJ1-6; 7 bases agree with TRBD1. The CDR3 loop spans 15 amino acids. V lost 4 bases and J lost 7; bases outside the gene matches: 8. Germline V gene lookup returns CDR1 SGDLS and CDR2 YYNGEE.

The rearrangement uses TRBV11-1 and TRBJ1-2; D is possibly TRBD1 (6 bases). Germline V gives CDR1 SGHAT, CDR2 FQDESV (reference sequence). V lost 6 bases and J 4 bases, leaving 12 bases between the germline ends. The CDR3 spans 13 residues. The chain's CDR3 is CASRYPDSYGYTF. Here the CDR3 DNA reads TGTGCCAGCAGATACCCGGACAGCTATGGCTACACCTTC.

V usage is TRBV3-1 (or the pseudogene TRBV3-2) and J usage is TRBJ1-5; D possibly corresponds to TRBD1 (5 bases). Trimming cost V 4 bases and J 7 bases, with 14 bases left between them. The CDR3 covers 14 residues. The germline V gene has CDR1 LGHDT and CDR2 YNNKEL (reference sequence). CDR3 residues: CASSPSWGRQPQHF. CDR3 nucleotides: TGTGCCAGCAGCCCTTCGTGGGGCCGGCAGCCCCAGCATTTT.

The V call is TRBV11-3, the J call TRBJ2-5, with 11 bases fitting TRBD1. The junction had 5 bases not matched to a gene; V was cut back by 4 bases and J by 4 bases. CDR1 is SGHNT, CDR2 YENEEA, per germline. The CDR3 is 15 residues long. The CDR3: CASSSGQGVRETQYF. As DNA, the CDR3 is TGTGCCAGCAGCTCGGGACAGGGGGTGCGAGAGACCCAGTACTTC.

V gene TRBV7-8 combines with J gene TRBJ1-4, with D hard to call. Trimming cost V 1 base and J 11 bases, with 11 bases left between them. Germline CDR1 is SGHVS and CDR2 is FQNEAQ. This CDR3 comprises 13 residues. The CDR3 DNA sequence: TGTGCCAGCAGCTTAGTGTCCCGCGGTAAACTGTTTTTT. It encodes CASSLVSRGKLFF. Full variable domain (rest looked up from reference TRBV7-8 and TRBJ1-4): GAGVSQSPRYKVAKRGQDVALRCDPISGHVSLFWYQQALGQGPEFLTYFQNEAQLDKSGLPSDRFFAERPEGSVSTLKIQRTQQEDSAVYLCASSLVSRGKLFFGSGTQLSVL.

The V and J genes are TRBV18 and TRBJ1-1; D gene ambiguous. The CDR3 runs to 15 residues. Germline-derived CDR1 and CDR2 are KGHSH and LQKENI. V lost 2 bases, J lost 0 bases, and 10 bases lay in between. The CDR3 sequence is CASSPLSTMNTEAFF. The CDR3 DNA sequence: TGTGCCAGCTCACCATTAAGTACAATGAACACTGAAGCTTTCTTT. Full variable domain (remainder filled in from reference TRBV18 and TRBJ1-1): NAGVMQNPRHLVRRRGQEARLRCSPMKGHSHVYWYRQLPEEGLKFMVYLQKENIIDESGMPKERFSAEFPKEGPSILRIQQVVRGDSAAYFCASSPLSTMNTEAFFGQGTRLTVV.

The chain employs TRBV6-6 and TRBJ1-1; TRBD1 agrees at 8 bases. There are 15 residues in the CDR3. Germline V gives CDR1 MNHNY, CDR2 SVGAGI (reference sequence). Trimming cost V 4 bases and J 3 bases; bases outside gene matches: 7. This CDR3 is CASSFPGGGYTEAFF. The CDR3 coding sequence is TGTGCCAGCAGTTTCCCAGGGGGCGGTTACACTGAAGCTTTCTTT.

Here the CDR3 DNA reads TGTGCCAGCAGTTACACGGGACAGAACTATGGCTACACCTTC. Protein sequence: CASSYTGQNYGYTF. V and J are TRBV2 and TRBJ1-2, with 7 bases matching TRBD1. The ends lost 5 bases at V and 2 bases at J; junction bases unmatched: 5. The CDR3 runs to 14 residues. Per germline, CDR1 SNHLY and CDR2 FYNNEI.

This chain joins TRBV28 and TRBJ1-3, with 7 bases that match TRBD1. Germline V gene data show CDR1 as MDHEN and CDR2 as SYDVKM. This CDR3 spans 17 amino acids. V lost 7 bases, J lost 0 bases, and 12 bases stayed unmatched. The CDR3 sequence is CASTSGGLPLSGNTIYF. The CDR3 nucleotides are TGTGCCAGCACCTCAGGGGGGTTACCCCTCTCTGGAAACACCATATATTTT.

This clone appeared a single time. The rearrangement uses TRBV3-1 (or the pseudogene TRBV3-2) and TRBJ2-7; D is unresolved. Germline lookup yields CDR1 LGHDT and CDR2 YNNKEL (reference sequence). V gave up 1 base and J gave up 6 bases, with 10 bases separating them. This CDR3 has 13 amino acids. The CDR3, as DNA: TGTGCCAGCAGCCAAGGTTCTCGTCGCGAGCAGTACTTC. This codes for CASSQGSRREQYF.

The chain employs TRBV9 and TRBJ1-3; D may be TRBD1 (6 bases). The CDR3 sequence is 15 residues long. V dropped 3 bases and J dropped 1 base, with 11 bases sitting between them. Germline CDR1 is SGDLS and CDR2 is YYNGEE. The CDR3 nucleotides read TGTGCCAGCAGCGGCCAGGGGATTTCTGGAAACACCATATATTTT. It is translated as CASSGQGISGNTIYF.

This CDR3 reads CASGLDLGGETQYF. CDR3 nucleotides: TGTGCTAGTGGTTTGGATTTAGGGGGAGAGACCCAGTACTTC. The chain recombines TRBV12-5 with TRBJ2-5; maybe TRBD1 (6 bases). This CDR3 is built from 14 residues. V was pared by 1 base and J by 4 bases, with 10 bases between. Germline V gene data show CDR1 as LGHNT and CDR2 as FRNRAP.